Given below is one T cell receptor (beta chain) in context. Antigen: not known. This entry is derived from a study of cytomegalovirus exposure and HLA in healthy donors. As for the study in general: The same platform used for the 500 to 850 first-cohort repertoires was also used for the 100 to 150 validation repertoires, as a later analysis reported. Study-wide results and limits: Reportedly, cytomegalovirus status was diagnosed with high sensitivity and specificity. Clusters of TCRs from the first cohort tended to co-occur in the roughly 120 validation repertoires (as a later analysis found).

The donors were in the 120-subject validation cohort, distinct from the roughly 600-subject first cohort. TCRdb's table, derived via immunoSEQ multiplex PCR, lists solely in-frame clones and lacks some. The repertoire holds tens of thousands of clones, with 90% as singletons. Trimming took off 2 bases at V and 8 bases at J, with 12 bases between the two ends. The CDR3 is 13 residues long. Germline V gene data show CDR1 as MNHEY and CDR2 as SMNVEV (reference sequence). The chain has TRBV27 and TRBJ1-2, with D maybe TRBD1 (6 bases). Material: PBMCs. The TCR comes from a man younger than 35 in good health and CMV-seronegative. The CDR3 loop reads CASSLRGLSGYTF. The CDR3 coding sequence is TGTGCCAGCAGTTTAAGGGGGTTGAGCGGCTACACCTTC.